A single sample is the source of the 32 T cell receptor beta chains below, sequenced in a study of early T cells in non-severe SARS-CoV-2 infection. MiXCR was run by TCRdb on the 5' RACE reads, yielding one entry per CDR3 protein. The table includes under 85,000 distinct CDR3 sequences, about 5% detected once. The specimen was whole blood, collected at baseline. These receptor sequences come from an adult who was a healthcare worker with PCR-confirmed SARS-CoV-2 infection or an uninfected control (not recorded which).

This clonotype showed up many times. The V gene is TRBV20-1, the J gene TRBJ2-1, with 15 bases fitting TRBD2. CDR1 DFQATT and CDR2 SNEGSKA come from the germline V gene (reference sequence). The ends lost 6 bases at V and 7 bases at J; junction bases unmatched: 10. The CDR3 has 16 residues. Here the CDR3 reads CSARTSGRALINEQFF. Written as DNA, the CDR3 is TGCAGTGCCCGGACTAGCGGGAGGGCCTTAATTAATGAGCAGTTCTTC.

This clonotype showed up many times. The DNA of the CDR3 is TGTGCCAGCAAGACGAGGGGGGCAGATACGCAGTATTTT. Its protein is CASKTRGADTQYF. The chain couples TRBV11-2 to TRBJ2-3, with D perhaps being TRBD1 or TRBD2 (6 bases each). The CDR3 is 13 residues long. V was pared by 7 bases and J by 4 bases, with 12 bases between. CDR1 and CDR2 (germline): SGHAT, FQNNGV. The variable domain in full, completed from reference TRBV11-2 and TRBJ2-3, reads EAGVAQSPRYKIIEKRQSVAFWCNPISGHATLYWYQQILGQGPKLLIQFQNNGVVDDSQLPKDRFSAERLKGVDSTLKIQPAKLEDSAVYLCASKTRGADTQYFGPGTRLTVL.

This clonotype appeared many times. The rearrangement uses TRBV5-4 and TRBJ1-6; TRBD1 matches 9 bases. Germline V gene data show CDR1 as SGHNT and CDR2 as YYREEE (reference sequence). V shed 0 bases and J 8 bases; nucleotides not matched to a gene: 3. The CDR3 has 15 amino acids. The CDR3 DNA is TGTGCCAGCAGCTTGGGGGACAGGGTGGATTCACCCCTCCACTTT. It specifies CASSLGDRVDSPLHF.

This clonotype was seen only a few times. The chain carries TRBV12-3 or TRBV12-4 and TRBJ2-1; maybe TRBD1 (5 bases). V was shortened by 8 bases and J by 10 bases, with 15 bases between the two germline ends. This CDR3 has 12 residues. The CDR3 region has the DNA TGTGCCAGCGCCCTTGGGGCTGGGGAGCAGTTCTTC. Residues: CASALGAGEQFF.

This clonotype appeared many times. The chain joins TRBV28 to TRBJ1-2; D is unclear. Germline-derived CDR1 and CDR2 are MDHEN and SYDVKM. The germline V and J ends were trimmed by 1 base and 5 bases, with 2 bases remaining between them. The CDR3 length is 11 residues. The CDR3: CASSLLYGYTF. In DNA form, the CDR3 reads TGTGCCAGCAGTTTATTATATGGCTACACCTTC.

V usage is TRBV5-1 and J usage is TRBJ2-2, with D unclear. The CDR3 runs 14 residues. V was pared by 2 bases and J by 3 bases, with 8 bases between. Germline CDR1 SGHRS, CDR2 YFSETQ. CDR3 residues: CASSLYVHTGELFF. The CDR3 nucleotides read TGCGCCAGCAGCTTATACGTCCACACCGGGGAGCTGTTTTTT.

This clonotype has a count of ten or more. The chain carries TRBV7-9 and TRBJ2-1, with no clear D. Germline V gene sequence: CDR1 SEHNR, CDR2 FQNEAQ (reference sequence). Deletions cut 0 bases from V and 4 bases from J, with 7 bases between. This CDR3 spans 14 amino acids. The CDR3 DNA reads TGTGCCAGCAGCTTAGCGAGCAGGTACAATGAGCAGTTCTTC. It yields the protein CASSLASRYNEQFF.

V and J are TRBV6-5 and TRBJ1-5; tentatively, D is TRBD1 (6 bases). The germline V gene encodes CDR1 MNHEY and CDR2 SVGAGI. With 2 bases removed from V and 3 bases from J, the gap between germline ends came to 8 bases. The CDR3 totals 14 residues. This CDR3 reads CASSYGQHNQPQHF. CDR3 nucleotide sequence: TGTGCCAGCAGTTACGGACAGCACAATCAGCCCCAGCATTTT.

This clonotype appeared many times. Written as DNA, the CDR3 is TGTGCCAGTAGTATAGACACGGATTATGGCTACACCTTC. The encoded protein is CASSIDTDYGYTF. The chain has TRBV19 and TRBJ1-2; D is uncertain. V was trimmed by 0 bases and J by 5 bases, leaving 7 bases between them. This CDR3 is 13 amino acids long. CDR1 and CDR2 from the germline V gene are LNHDA and SQIVND (reference sequence).

This clonotype occurred a few times. The rearrangement links TRBV7-8 to TRBJ2-1, with D hard to call. Germline V gives CDR1 SGHVS, CDR2 FQNEAQ. The length of the CDR3 is 16 residues. V was cut by 5 bases and J by 7 bases, with 21 bases left in between. CDR3 DNA sequence: TGTGCCAGCAGCCCCAACAGCTGGGTCCCAGGAAATGAGCAGTTCTTC. Translated: CASSPNSWVPGNEQFF.

This clonotype was counted between two and nine times. The CDR3 reads CASSFPGQTEAFF. CDR3 nucleotide sequence: TGTGCCAGCAGCTTCCCAGGGCAAACTGAAGCTTTCTTT. The chain uses TRBV5-6 and TRBJ1-1; possible D gene TRBD1, 5 bases. This CDR3 comprises 13 residues. Germline values: CDR1 SGHDT, CDR2 YYEEEE. Trimming left V 2 bases short and J 5 bases short, with 10 bases between.

This clonotype appeared many times. The chain uses TRBV25-1 and TRBJ1-2; TRBD1 aligns across 7 bases. Germline lookup yields CDR1 MGHDK and CDR2 SYGVNS. The CDR3 length is 15 residues. V was clipped by 1 base and J by 8 bases; unmatched bases: 10. The CDR3 nucleotides read TGTGCCAGCAGTGAATCCGGAGAAACAGGGGAAGGCTACACCTTC. This codes for CASSESGETGEGYTF.

J is TRBJ1-4 and V is TRBV7-2; 8 nucleotides align to TRBD1. CDR3 size: 16 residues. CDR1 is SGHTA, CDR2 FQGNSA, per germline. V shed 5 bases and J 0 bases; nucleotides not matched to a gene: 5. CDR3 sequence (DNA): TGTGCCAGCAGCCACAGGGGGGGTGCAACTAATGAAAAACTGTTTTTT. Translated: CASSHRGGATNEKLFF.

This clonotype was observed many times. This chain links TRBV5-4 with TRBJ1-1, with D maybe TRBD1 (5 bases). CDR1 SGHNT and CDR2 YYREEE come from the germline V gene (reference sequence). V lost 1 base and J 1 base, leaving 14 bases between the germline ends. The CDR3 has 16 residues. The CDR3 reads CASSLRRERGNTEAFF. The CDR3 DNA is TGTGCCAGCAGCTTGAGACGTGAGAGGGGGAACACTGAAGCTTTCTTT.

This clonotype was counted at least ten times. The chain uses TRBV29-1 and TRBJ1-2; the D gene is possibly TRBD1 (5 bases). The CDR3 totals 12 residues. In germline, CDR1 is SQVTM, CDR2 ANQGSEA. V was trimmed by 6 bases and J by 0 bases, leaving 8 bases between them. The CDR3, as DNA: TGCAGCGTACAGACAGCTAACTATGGCTACACCTTC. It specifies CSVQTANYGYTF.

This clonotype was detected ten times or more. This sequence joins TRBV7-9 and TRBJ1-6; 8 bases match TRBD1. J gave up 3 bases and V 4 bases, and 5 bases lay outside the gene matches. The CDR3 is 16 amino acids. Germline CDR1 and CDR2: SEHNR and FQNEAQ (reference sequence). The CDR3 spells CASSSGQGFYNSPLHF. The DNA of the CDR3 is TGTGCCAGCAGCTCCGGACAGGGATTCTATAATTCACCCCTCCACTTT. The whole variable domain, remainder taken from reference TRBV7-9 and TRBJ1-6, is DTGVSQNPRHKITKRGQNVTFRCDPISEHNRLYWYRQTLGQGPEFLTYFQNEAQLEKSRLLSDRFSAERPKGSFSTLEIQRTEQGDSAMYLCASSSGQGFYNSPLHFGNGTRLTVT.

A few counts support this clonotype. CDR3: CASSPDRDIYEQYF. The CDR3, as DNA: TGTGCCAGCAGCCCGGACAGGGACATCTACGAGCAGTACTTC. The gene calls are TRBV6-5 and TRBJ2-7, with 8 positions matching TRBD1. This CDR3 is built from 14 residues. The trim removed 6 bases at V and 3 bases at J, leaving 7 bases unmatched. Germline V lookup: CDR1 MNHEY, CDR2 SVGAGI.

The gene calls are TRBV20-1 and TRBJ2-5; D is ambiguous. CDR3 length equals 13 residues. Germline V gene data show CDR1 as DFQATT and CDR2 as SNEGSKA (reference sequence). Trimming cost V 6 bases and J 0 bases, with 11 bases left between them. CDR3 region: CSAVFLNQETQYF. CDR3 DNA sequence: TGCAGTGCGGTGTTTCTAAACCAAGAGACCCAGTACTTC.

This chain joins TRBV20-1 and TRBJ2-7; 9 bases are shared with TRBD2. Germline V gene lookup returns CDR1 DFQATT and CDR2 SNEGSKA (reference sequence). V shed 0 bases and J 3 bases; nucleotides not matched to a gene: 15. The CDR3 is made up of 18 amino acids. CDR3 DNA sequence: TGCAGTGCTAGAGATCCTAGCCTAGCGGGACCTAGTGGCTACGAGCAGTACTTC. Encoded protein: CSARDPSLAGPSGYEQYF.

There are a few counts of this clonotype. The rearrangement links TRBV6-2 or TRBV6-3 to TRBJ2-2; 9 nucleotides agree with TRBD2. The CDR3 runs to 15 residues. Germline CDR1 is MNHEY and CDR2 is SVGEGT. V dropped 4 bases and J dropped 4; count of bases not matched to a gene: 4. The CDR3 nucleotides read TGTGCCAGCAGTTTAGCGGGAGAACTCACCGGGGAGCTGTTTTTT. Translation gives CASSLAGELTGELFF.

In this sample, this clonotype turned up many times. The rearrangement joins TRBV7-6 to TRBJ2-3; TRBD2 matches 7 bases. J lost 0 bases, V lost 2 bases, and 5 bases had no gene match. This CDR3 has 16 residues. CDR1 is SGHVS, CDR2 FNYEAQ, per germline. The CDR3 DNA is TGTGCCAGCAGCTTATTGTGGGGGGGAAGCACAGATACGCAGTATTTT. As protein: CASSLLWGGSTDTQYF.

At least ten counts were recorded for this clonotype. V gene TRBV3-1 combines with J gene TRBJ1-1; 9 nucleotides agree with TRBD1. Trimming took 4 bases from V and 5 from J; bases not matched to a gene: 5. CDR3 length: 14 residues. Germline assignment: CDR1 LGHDT and CDR2 YNNKEL (reference sequence). The CDR3 DNA is TGTGCCAGCAGCCGCATAGACAGGGGGACTGAAGCTTTCTTT. Protein sequence: CASSRIDRGTEAFF.

The rearrangement joins TRBV3-1 to TRBJ1-1; D is unresolved. V was clipped by 3 bases and J by 4 bases, with 12 bases between them. Germline CDR1 LGHDT, CDR2 YNNKEL (reference sequence). The CDR3 length is 14 residues. CDR3 DNA: TGTGCCAGCAGCCATTTGGGGTCGGCCACTGAAGCTTTCTTT. It encodes CASSHLGSATEAFF.

This clonotype has more than one count but fewer than ten. J is TRBJ1-2 and V is TRBV6-2 or TRBV6-3; 7 bases line up with TRBD1. V was pared by 6 bases and J by 3 bases, with 7 bases of the junction left unmatched. The CDR3 spans 14 residues. Per the germline V gene, CDR1 is MNHEY and CDR2 is SVGEGT. The CDR3 nucleotides read TGTGCCAGCAGATTCGCGGGGACAGACTATGGCTACACCTTC. The encoded protein is CASRFAGTDYGYTF.

This clonotype was recorded at least ten times. The rearrangement joins TRBV7-9 to TRBJ2-7, with 7 positions matching TRBD1. Germline V CDR1 and CDR2: SEHNR, FQNEAQ (reference sequence). CDR3 length: 14 amino acids. V trimming: 3 bases; J trimming: 2 bases; junction bases outside the gene matches: 4. In DNA form, the CDR3 reads TGTGCCAGCAGCTTGGGGCAGGGGGCCTACGAGCAGTACTTC. Protein: CASSLGQGAYEQYF.

This clonotype showed up many times. This chain joins TRBV5-4 and TRBJ1-1; D unclear. The germline V and J ends were trimmed by 4 bases and 6 bases, with 16 bases remaining between them. The germline gives CDR1 SGHNT, CDR2 YYREEE (reference sequence). The CDR3 covers 14 residues. CDR3 region: CASSPVHVSPEAFF. The DNA of the CDR3 is TGTGCCAGCAGCCCCGTCCACGTCTCCCCTGAAGCTTTCTTT.

The chain carries TRBV7-9 and TRBJ2-1; D perhaps matches TRBD1 (5 bases). Germline loops: CDR1 SEHNR, CDR2 FQNEAQ (reference sequence). The CDR3 has 15 amino acids. V lost 2 bases and J 3 bases, leaving 11 bases between the germline ends. CDR3 protein: CASSLQGRGYNEQFF. The CDR3 DNA follows: TGTGCCAGCAGCTTACAGGGTAGGGGCTACAATGAGCAGTTCTTC.

This clonotype was observed at least ten times. The chain employs TRBV12-3 or TRBV12-4 and TRBJ2-7, with TRBD2 identical over 7 bases. V lost 3 bases, J lost 9 bases, and 8 bases stayed unmatched. The CDR3 covers 13 residues. The DNA for the CDR3 is TGTGCCAGCAGTTTGGTGGGAGGGGCCGGGCAGTACTTC. Its protein product is CASSLVGGAGQYF.

This clonotype was seen many times. This rearrangement joins TRBV12-3 or TRBV12-4 to TRBJ2-3; 7 bases line up with TRBD2. J was trimmed by 12 bases and V by 6 bases; bases with no gene match: 9. CDR3 length: 12 residues. The CDR3: CASSPTSVTQYF. DNA of the CDR3: TGTGCCAGCAGCCCCACTAGCGTAACACAGTATTTT.

The V and J genes are TRBV4-1 and TRBJ1-2; D is undetermined. V was clipped by 3 bases and J by 6 bases, with 14 bases between them. Germline CDR1 MGHRA, CDR2 YSYEKL. The CDR3 extends over 14 amino acids. The CDR3 DNA reads as TGCGCCAGCAGCCACACGAGATCCCCTGATGGCTACACCTTC. This encodes CASSHTRSPDGYTF.

This clonotype was observed many times. The rearrangement joins TRBV29-1 to TRBJ2-3; 8 bases are shared with TRBD2. Germline values: CDR1 SQVTM, CDR2 ANQGSEA. The CDR3 sequence is 16 residues long. The junction had 9 bases not matched to a gene; V was cut back by 4 bases and J by 0 bases. CDR3 amino acids: CSVVSVRGASTDTQYF. The CDR3 DNA reads TGCAGCGTTGTGTCCGTGCGGGGGGCGAGCACAGATACGCAGTATTTT.

This clonotype occurred many times. The V call is TRBV14, the J call TRBJ1-1; no definite D call. Germline V gene lookup returns CDR1 SGHDN and CDR2 FVKESK. The CDR3 contains 16 residues. Trimming removed 0 bases from V and 6 bases from J, with 17 bases in between. In DNA, the CDR3 is TGTGCCAGCAGCCAAGAGTATTGGGAGCAGACTCCTGAAGCTTTCTTT. This sequence encodes CASSQEYWEQTPEAFF.